A single sample gave rise to the 3 T cell receptor beta chains below, sequenced in a study of CD8+ T cells in alopecia areata. cDNA serving as the sequencing template came from extracted, reverse transcribed RNA. Here immunoSEQ multiplex PCR was the method, and the copy in TCRdb shows in-frame clones only, minus some. The sample has 150,000 to 200,000 clones, about 61% seen once; the top ten hold around 15%. Treatment indicated: oral pan-JAK inhibitor, 5-10 mg twice daily. The source was CD4+ T cells sorted from blood, collected at approximately week 60, from a patient treated with tofacitinib. These receptors came from a human donor with alopecia areata.

The rearrangement joins TRBV5-6 to TRBJ1-2, with a tentative D call TRBD1 (5 bases). The CDR3 extends over 15 amino acids. From germline, CDR1 is SGHDT and CDR2 YYEEEE. V dropped 4 bases and J dropped 9 bases, with 22 bases sitting between them. The CDR3 coding sequence is TGTGCCAGCAGCCTCCCCATCACAGGATCTAGAAGCTACACCTTC. This codes for CASSLPITGSRSYTF.

The rearrangement joins TRBV6-6 to TRBJ1-6; 11 nucleotides line up with TRBD1. Germline CDR1 is MNHNY and CDR2 is SVGAGI (reference sequence). The V gene end was trimmed by 8 bases and the J gene end by 10 bases; junction bases not matched to a gene: 4. The CDR3 length is 13 residues. The chain's CDR3 is CASGQGARSPLHF. CDR3 nucleotide sequence: TGTGCCAGCGGACAGGGGGCTCGGTCACCCCTCCACTTT.

This clone has a handful of counts. This chain connects TRBV5-1 to TRBJ2-7; D possibly corresponds to TRBD2 (5 bases). Germline V gene sequence: CDR1 SGHRS, CDR2 YFSETQ. The CDR3 loop spans 15 amino acids. Between the trimmed V and J ends, which lost 0 bases and 3 bases, there was a span of 13 bases. CDR3 sequence (DNA): TGCGCCAGCAGCTTGGGGGAGAACACCCTCTACGAGCAGTACTTC. This encodes CASSLGENTLYEQYF.